This TCR beta chain was documented in a study of tumor-infiltrating lymphocytes in primary liver carcinoma. The CDR3 extends over 14 amino acids. A note on this clonotype: Its antigen is still unknown. An end of the junction differs from the germline gene, which may be a read error.

From unsorted bulk tissue weighing about 20-32 mg, DNA and RNA were co-extracted. Whole-study findings and limits: Compared with blood, tumor repertoires held significantly more in their top 250 clones.

The input was 450 to 500 ng total RNA; TCR beta cDNA was made from it with a constant-region primer. Each TCR beta library was derived from three nested multiplex PCR rounds that employed slightly modified ARM-PCR. Use of TRBV1-TRBV30 forward primers with a C-beta reverse primer characterized the first two PCR rounds, which lasted ten to eleven cycles each. TCRdb reanalysed the multiplex PCR reads using MiXCR and keeps one entry per CDR3 protein. The data hold approximately 37,000 distinct CDR3 sequences, with roughly 80% observed a single time. The sequence was collected from a man aged 40-50 years with primary liver carcinoma and hepatitis B virus infection. The gene calls are TRBV12-3 or TRBV12-4 and TRBJ1-1; D gene unclear. Sequenced sample: liver tumor tissue from sampling region 4. The subset: tumor region T4, right-lateral pole. In DNA, the CDR3 is TGTGCCAGCAGCTATTCCGATACGAACACCGAAGCTTTCTTT. Translation: CASSYSDTNTEAFF.